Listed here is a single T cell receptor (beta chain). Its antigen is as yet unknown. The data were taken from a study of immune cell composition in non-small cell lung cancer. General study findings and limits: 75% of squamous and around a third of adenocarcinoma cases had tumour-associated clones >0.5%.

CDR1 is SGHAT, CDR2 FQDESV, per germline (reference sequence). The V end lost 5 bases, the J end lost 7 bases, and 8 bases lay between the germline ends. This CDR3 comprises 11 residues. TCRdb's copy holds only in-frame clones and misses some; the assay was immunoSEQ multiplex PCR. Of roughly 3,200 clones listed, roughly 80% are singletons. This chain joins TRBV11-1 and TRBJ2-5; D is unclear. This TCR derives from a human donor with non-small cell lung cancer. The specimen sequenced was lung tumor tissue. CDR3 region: CASSASMTQYF. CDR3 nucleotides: TGTGCCAGCAGCGCCTCTATGACCCAGTACTTC.